This T cell receptor (beta chain) was identified during a study of CD8+ T cells in alopecia areata. Study as a whole: Patients in the treated group were given tofacitinib by mouth, 5 to 10 mg twice a day.

This CDR3 contains 15 residues. Trimming stripped 5 bases from V and 6 bases from J, with 17 bases between. Cell sorting was applied to PBMCs, and CD4+ and CD8+ T cells were collected. cDNA reverse transcribed from extracted RNA served as the sequencing template. The repertoire was sequenced with immunoSEQ multiplex PCR; TCRdb's copy has only in-frame clones and lacks some. This table holds about 120,000 clones, approximately 49% found once. Here the sequenced sample was CD8+ T cells sorted from blood, taken at week 0. The source is a human donor with alopecia areata. The V call is TRBV23-1, the J call TRBJ1-5; D perhaps matches TRBD1 (5 bases). Being an ORF, TRBV23-1 has a function that is uncertain. The CDR3 sequence is CASSAGWGFAQPQHF. CDR3 coding DNA: TGCGCCAGCAGTGCCGGGTGGGGGTTCGCTCAGCCCCAGCATTTT.